The 13 T cell receptor beta chains given below trace back to one sample, sequenced in a study of beta chain features in type 1 diabetes. Study results and caveats: Within each of all four CD4+ subsets, Type 1 diabetes patients had TCRB CDR3s that were moderately but significantly shorter.

Expressed TCRB transcripts were sequenced because the entire RNA isolate underwent reverse transcription. Libraries were prepared by immunoSEQ multiplex PCR; TCRdb keeps only in-frame clonotypes and omits some of them. The sample carries some 370,000 clones, over 8.5% recorded once. These receptors have no known antigen. Sequenced material: central memory CD4+ T cells from blood. Every receptor here comes from a young man with type 1 diabetes.

This clone was seen more than once but under ten times. The V gene is TRBV27, the J gene TRBJ2-7; 8 nucleotides match TRBD2. The CDR3 length is 15 residues. The germline CDR1 and CDR2 sequences are MNHEY and SMNVEV (reference sequence). V was pared by 4 bases and J by 3 bases, with 8 bases of the junction left unmatched. The CDR3 coding sequence is TGTGCCAGCAGTTCACCCAGGAGCGGGAGCTACGAGCAGTACTTC. Its protein product is CASSSPRSGSYEQYF.

Ten or more counts support this clone. The chain combines TRBV11-2 with TRBJ2-7; 7 nucleotides align to TRBD1. Germline assignment: CDR1 SGHAT and CDR2 FQNNGV. After removal of 3 bases from V and 4 bases from J, the junction contained 6 bases not matched to a gene. The CDR3 is 14 residues long. DNA of the CDR3: TGTGCCAGCAGCTTGGACAGGCGGAGGTACGAGCAGTACTTC. It codes for CASSLDRRRYEQYF.

The chain has TRBV7-3 and TRBJ2-2; 11 bases line up with TRBD2. Germline CDR1 and CDR2: SGHTA and FQGTGA. This CDR3 comprises 17 residues. V lost 2 bases to trimming and J lost 2 bases; unmatched junction nucleotides: 4. The CDR3 is CASSLLLAGANTGELFF. The CDR3 bases are TGTGCCAGCAGCTTATTACTAGCGGGAGCAAACACCGGGGAGCTGTTTTTT. The whole variable domain, filled in from reference TRBV7-3 and TRBJ2-2, reads GAGVSQTPSNKVTEKGKYVELRCDPISGHTALYWYRQSLGQGPEFLIYFQGTGAADDSGLPNDRFFAVRPEGSVSTLKIQRTERGDSAVYLCASSLLLAGANTGELFFGEGSRLTVL.

A note on this clone: A single base separates this from a much larger clone, so it may be a read error. The CDR3 coding sequence is TGTGCCAGCAGTTTTCCCAATCAGCCCCAGCATTTT. Its protein product is CASSFPNQPQHF. The gene calls are TRBV27 and TRBJ1-5; D call uncertain. Between the trimmed V and J ends, which lost 3 bases and 3 bases, there was a span of 3 bases. Germline CDR1 MNHEY, CDR2 SMNVEV (reference sequence). The CDR3 is 12 amino acids.

In its sample, this clone was seen a few times. V usage is TRBV6-1 and J usage is TRBJ1-5, with D possibly being TRBD1 (5 bases). Germline loops: CDR1 MNHNS, CDR2 SASEGT. This CDR3 contains 15 residues. The ends were cut back, 2 bases at V and 2 bases at J, with 10 bases in the middle. CDR3: CASSEYGGGNQPQHF. The CDR3 DNA is TGTGCCAGCAGTGAATACGGGGGGGGCAATCAGCCCCAGCATTTT.

The sample holds a few counts of this clone. V usage is TRBV2 and J usage is TRBJ2-3; D gene unclear. V was clipped by 7 bases and J by 1 base, with 9 bases between them. Germline V gene data show CDR1 as SNHLY and CDR2 as FYNNEI. The CDR3 totals 13 residues. The CDR3 is CASKVGGTDTQYF. CDR3 coding DNA: TGTGCCAGCAAGGTCGGCGGCACAGATACGCAGTATTTT.

V usage is TRBV6-5 and J usage is TRBJ2-2; perhaps TRBD1 as D (6 bases). CDR1 MNHEY and CDR2 SVGAGI come from the germline V gene. With 6 bases removed from V and 4 bases from J, the gap between germline ends came to 15 bases. The CDR3 sequence is 15 residues long. Here the CDR3 reads CASSLYTGSTGELFF. The DNA of the CDR3 is TGTGCCAGCAGCTTATATACAGGGAGCACCGGGGAGCTGTTTTTT.

This clone was detected only a few times. V and J are TRBV28 and TRBJ1-2; D ambiguous. Per germline, CDR1 MDHEN and CDR2 SYDVKM. V lost 6 bases, J lost 8 bases, and 19 bases lay in between. The CDR3 consists of 14 residues. Here the CDR3 reads CASSPGRVYDGYTF. As DNA, the CDR3 is TGTGCCAGCAGCCCCGGGAGGGTATACGACGGCTACACCTTC.

This clone showed up just a few times. The chain has TRBV7-8 and TRBJ2-5, with a tentative D call TRBD2 (5 bases). The DNA end favors TRBJ2-7, so the J call may be wrong. Looked up from germline, CDR1 is SGHVS and CDR2 is FQNEAQ. CDR3 size: 13 residues. The CDR3 spells CASSLRRTYEQYF. The CDR3, as DNA: TGTGCCAGCAGCTTAAGGAGGACCTACGAGCAGTACTTC.

V is TRBV28 and J is TRBJ2-2; weak D call: TRBD1 (6 bases). V was pared by 4 bases and J by 12 bases, with 12 bases between. The CDR3 has 12 residues. Per the germline V gene, CDR1 is MDHEN and CDR2 is SYDVKM. The CDR3 bases are TGTGCCAGCAGTTCTTGGACAGTGAAGCTGTTTTTT. Its translation: CASSSWTVKLFF.

The chain joins TRBV5-1 to TRBJ2-7; TRBD2 matches at 8 bases. Per the germline V gene, CDR1 is SGHRS and CDR2 is YFSETQ. The CDR3 has 15 amino acids. The J segment lost 4 bases and the V segment lost 1 base, leaving 7 bases of the junction unmatched. The CDR3 sequence is CASSLSGGEIYEQYF. The CDR3 bases are TGCGCCAGCAGCTTGTCGGGAGGGGAAATATACGAGCAGTACTTC. The whole variable domain, remainder taken from reference TRBV5-1 and TRBJ2-7, is KAGVTQTPRYLIKTRGQQVTLSCSPISGHRSVSWYQQTPGQGLQFLFEYFSETQRNKGNFPGRFSGRQFSNSRSEMNVSTLELGDSALYLCASSLSGGEIYEQYFGPGTRLTVT.

This chain connects TRBV7-3 to TRBJ2-2, with unresolved D. Trimming took 2 bases from V and 1 from J, leaving 8 bases between them. This CDR3 is built from 15 residues. Per germline, CDR1 SGHTA and CDR2 FQGTGA. CDR3: CASSLYSQNTGELFF. In DNA form, the CDR3 reads TGTGCCAGCAGCTTATACTCGCAGAACACCGGGGAGCTGTTTTTT.

This clone was seen a few times. The CDR3 DNA reads TGCGCCAGCCGGACGGAAGATACGCAGTATTTT. As protein: CASRTEDTQYF. The V call is TRBV5-1, the J call TRBJ2-3; D gene unclear. The CDR3 consists of 11 residues. The germline gives CDR1 SGHRS, CDR2 YFSETQ. Trimming shortened V by 7 bases and J by 5 bases, and 8 bases separated the two germline ends.